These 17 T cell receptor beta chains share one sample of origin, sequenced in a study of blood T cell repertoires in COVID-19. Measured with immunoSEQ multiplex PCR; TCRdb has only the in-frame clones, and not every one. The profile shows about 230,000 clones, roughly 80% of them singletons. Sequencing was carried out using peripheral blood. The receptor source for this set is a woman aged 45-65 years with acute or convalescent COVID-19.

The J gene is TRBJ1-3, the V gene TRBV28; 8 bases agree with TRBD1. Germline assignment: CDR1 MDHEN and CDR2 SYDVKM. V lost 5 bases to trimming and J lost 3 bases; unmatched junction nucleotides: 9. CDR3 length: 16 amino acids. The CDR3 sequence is CASSPTGQGVGNTIYF. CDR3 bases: TGTGCCAGCAGTCCTACCGGACAGGGAGTTGGAAACACCATATATTTT.

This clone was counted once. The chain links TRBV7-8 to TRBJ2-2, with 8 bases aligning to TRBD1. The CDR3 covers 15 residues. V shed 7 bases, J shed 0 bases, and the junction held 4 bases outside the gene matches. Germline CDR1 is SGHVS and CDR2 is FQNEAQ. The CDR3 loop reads CASIQGQANTGELFF. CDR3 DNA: TGTGCCAGCATCCAGGGACAGGCGAACACCGGGGAGCTGTTTTTT.

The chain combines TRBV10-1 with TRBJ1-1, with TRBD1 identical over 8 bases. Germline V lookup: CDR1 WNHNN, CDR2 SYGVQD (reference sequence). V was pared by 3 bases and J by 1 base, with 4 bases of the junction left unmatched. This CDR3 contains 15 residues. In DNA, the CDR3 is TGCGCCAGCAGTGAATCTGGACAGGGGAACACTGAAGCTTTCTTT. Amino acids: CASSESGQGNTEAFF.

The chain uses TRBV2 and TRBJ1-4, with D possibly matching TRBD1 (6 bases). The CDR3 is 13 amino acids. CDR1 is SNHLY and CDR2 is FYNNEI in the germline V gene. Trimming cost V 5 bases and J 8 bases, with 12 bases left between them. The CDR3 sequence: CASSPGQYEKLFF. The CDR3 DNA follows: TGTGCCAGCAGTCCTGGACAGTACGAAAAACTGTTTTTT.

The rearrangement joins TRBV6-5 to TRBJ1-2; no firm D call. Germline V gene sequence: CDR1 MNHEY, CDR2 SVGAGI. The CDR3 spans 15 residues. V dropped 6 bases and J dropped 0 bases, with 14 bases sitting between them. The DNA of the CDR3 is TGTGCCAGCAGCCGCGGTCCGGGGTCTAACTATGGCTACACCTTC. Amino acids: CASSRGPGSNYGYTF.

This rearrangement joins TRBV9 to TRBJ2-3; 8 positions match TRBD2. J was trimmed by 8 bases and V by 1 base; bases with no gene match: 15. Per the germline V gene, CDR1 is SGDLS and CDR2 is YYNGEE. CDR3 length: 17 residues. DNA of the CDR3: TGTGCCAGCAGCGTACCCAACCGGGGGGGCGAAGGCGGTACGCAGTATTTT. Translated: CASSVPNRGGEGGTQYF.

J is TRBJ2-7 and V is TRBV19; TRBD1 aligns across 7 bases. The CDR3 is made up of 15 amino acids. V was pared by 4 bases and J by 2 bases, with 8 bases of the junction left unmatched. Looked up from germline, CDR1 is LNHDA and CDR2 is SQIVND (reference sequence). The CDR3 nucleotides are TGTGCCAGTAGTAGGGGCGACAGGGACCCCTACGAGCAGTACTTC. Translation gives CASSRGDRDPYEQYF.

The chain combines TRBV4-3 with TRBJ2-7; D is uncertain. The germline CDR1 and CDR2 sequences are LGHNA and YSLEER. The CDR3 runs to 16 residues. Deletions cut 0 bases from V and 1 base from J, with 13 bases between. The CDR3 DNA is TGCGCCAGCAGCCAAGACTTGGCAGGAAATTCCTACGAGCAGTACTTC. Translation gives CASSQDLAGNSYEQYF.

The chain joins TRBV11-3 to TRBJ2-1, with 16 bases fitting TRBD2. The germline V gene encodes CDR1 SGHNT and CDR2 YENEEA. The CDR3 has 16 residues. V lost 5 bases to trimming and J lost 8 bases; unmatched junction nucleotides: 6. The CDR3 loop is CASSGGTSGRVDEQFF. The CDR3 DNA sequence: TGTGCCAGCAGCGGCGGGACTAGCGGGAGGGTTGATGAGCAGTTCTTC.

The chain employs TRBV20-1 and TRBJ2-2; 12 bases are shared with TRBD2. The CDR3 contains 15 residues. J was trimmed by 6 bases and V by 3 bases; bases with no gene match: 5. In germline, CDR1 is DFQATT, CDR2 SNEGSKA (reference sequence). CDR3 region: CSASQSSGGAGELFF. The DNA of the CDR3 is TGCAGTGCTAGTCAGTCTAGCGGGGGGGCCGGGGAGCTGTTTTTT.

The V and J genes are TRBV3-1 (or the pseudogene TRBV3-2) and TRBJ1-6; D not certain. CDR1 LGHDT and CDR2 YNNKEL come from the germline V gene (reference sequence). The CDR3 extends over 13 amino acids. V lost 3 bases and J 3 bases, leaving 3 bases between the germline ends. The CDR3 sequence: CASSQSYNSPLHF. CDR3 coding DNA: TGTGCCAGCAGCCAGAGCTATAATTCACCCCTCCACTTT.

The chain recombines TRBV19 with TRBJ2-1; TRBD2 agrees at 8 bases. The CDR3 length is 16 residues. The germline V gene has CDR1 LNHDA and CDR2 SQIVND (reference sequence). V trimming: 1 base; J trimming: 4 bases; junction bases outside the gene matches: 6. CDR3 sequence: CASSIVKTSAYNEQFF. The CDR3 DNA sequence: TGTGCCAGTAGTATAGTAAAGACTAGCGCGTACAATGAGCAGTTCTTC. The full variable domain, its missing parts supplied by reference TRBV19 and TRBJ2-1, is DGGITQSPKYLFRKEGQNVTLSCEQNLNHDAMYWYRQDPGQGLRLIYYSQIVNDFQKGDIAEGYSVSREKKESFPLTVTSAQKNPTAFYLCASSIVKTSAYNEQFFGPGTRLTVL.

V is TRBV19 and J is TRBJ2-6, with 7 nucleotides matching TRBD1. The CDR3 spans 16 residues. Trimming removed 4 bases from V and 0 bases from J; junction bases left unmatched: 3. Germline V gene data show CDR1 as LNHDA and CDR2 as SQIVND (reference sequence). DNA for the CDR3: TGTGCCAGTAGTACCTCAGGGGGCTCTGGGGCCAACGTCCTGACTTTC. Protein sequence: CASSTSGGSGANVLTF.

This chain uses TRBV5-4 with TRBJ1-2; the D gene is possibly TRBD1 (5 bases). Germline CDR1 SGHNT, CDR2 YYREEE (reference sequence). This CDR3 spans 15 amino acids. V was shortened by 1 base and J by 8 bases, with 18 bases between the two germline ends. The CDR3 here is CASSLPVAQGIGYTF. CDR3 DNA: TGTGCCAGCAGCTTGCCAGTTGCCCAGGGTATCGGCTACACCTTC.

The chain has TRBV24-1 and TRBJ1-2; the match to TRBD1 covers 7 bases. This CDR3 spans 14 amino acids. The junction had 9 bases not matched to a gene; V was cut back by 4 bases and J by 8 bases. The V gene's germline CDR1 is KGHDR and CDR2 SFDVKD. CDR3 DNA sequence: TGTGCCACCAGTGAAGCACAGGGGTTTGGAGGCTACACCTTC. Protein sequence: CATSEAQGFGGYTF.

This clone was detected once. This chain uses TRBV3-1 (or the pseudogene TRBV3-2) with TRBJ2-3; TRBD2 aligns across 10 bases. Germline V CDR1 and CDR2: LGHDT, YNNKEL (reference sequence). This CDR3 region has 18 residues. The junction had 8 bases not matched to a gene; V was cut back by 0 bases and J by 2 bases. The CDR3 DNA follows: TGTGCCAGCAGCCAAGATGTCAGGCTAGCGGGGGCCACAGATACGCAGTATTTT. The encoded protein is CASSQDVRLAGATDTQYF.

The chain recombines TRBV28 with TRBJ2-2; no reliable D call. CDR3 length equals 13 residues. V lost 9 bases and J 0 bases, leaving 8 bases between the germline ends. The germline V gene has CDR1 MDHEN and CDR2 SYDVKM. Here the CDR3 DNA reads TGTGCCAGTAGCAGCACGAACACCGGGGAGCTGTTTTTT. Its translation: CASSSTNTGELFF. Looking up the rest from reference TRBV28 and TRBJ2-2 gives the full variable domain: DVKVTQSSRYLVKRTGEKVFLECVQDMDHENMFWYRQDPGLGLRLIYFSYDVKMKEKGDIPEGYSVSREKKERFSLILESASTNQTSMYLCASSSTNTGELFFGEGSRLTVL.